The 16 T cell receptor beta chains listed next were all sequenced from one sample in a study of blood T cell repertoires in COVID-19. Produced via immunoSEQ multiplex PCR; TCRdb's table is partial and in-frame only. Seen here are roughly 200,000 clones, approximately 90% observed once, and the top ten hold 1.2%. Sample: PBMCs or T cells enriched from blood (not recorded which). These receptor sequences come from a man aged 30-40 years who had recovered from COVID-19.

The rearrangement links TRBV24-1 to TRBJ2-1, with 14 bases aligning to TRBD2. The CDR3 length is 15 residues. In germline, CDR1 is KGHDR, CDR2 SFDVKD. J lost 7 bases, V lost 9 bases, and 7 bases had no gene match. In DNA form, the CDR3 reads TGTGCCACCTGCCCCGGGACTAGCGGGAGTAATGAGCAGTTCTTC. It yields the protein CATCPGTSGSNEQFF.

V gene TRBV6-6 combines with J gene TRBJ2-3; 13 bases align to TRBD2. Germline values: CDR1 MNHNY, CDR2 SVGAGI (reference sequence). V lost 5 bases to trimming and J lost 6 bases; unmatched junction nucleotides: 11. This CDR3 contains 17 residues. This CDR3 reads CASSPGLAGSGADTQYF. CDR3 in DNA: TGTGCCAGCAGTCCGGGACTAGCGGGATCCGGGGCGGATACGCAGTATTTT.

This clone showed up just once. This sequence joins TRBV5-1 and TRBJ2-5; 8 bases map to TRBD1. There are 15 residues in the CDR3. The germline CDR1 and CDR2 sequences are SGHRS and YFSETQ. Trimming at V came to 6 bases and at J to 5 bases, leaving 12 bases not matched to a gene. The CDR3 region is CASIVGQGTGETQYF. The CDR3 region has the DNA TGCGCCAGCATTGTCGGACAGGGTACAGGGGAGACCCAGTACTTC.

V gene TRBV11-2 combines with J gene TRBJ2-1, with TRBD1 matching 11 bases. Unmatched junction bases numbered 7, after V lost 5 bases and J lost 16 bases. The CDR3 is 12 amino acids. CDR1 is SGHAT and CDR2 is FQNNGV in the germline V gene. The CDR3 coding sequence is TGTGCCAGCAGCAAGCCCGGGACAGGGGGTTTCTTC. Amino acids: CASSKPGTGGFF.

The chain has TRBV19 and TRBJ1-2, with D perhaps matching TRBD1 (6 bases). Deletions cut 10 bases from V and 1 base from J, with 13 bases between. This CDR3 is 13 amino acids long. Germline loops: CDR1 LNHDA, CDR2 SQIVND (reference sequence). The CDR3 DNA reads as TGTGCCACGGAAAGCAGGGGTAACTATGGCTACACCTTC. Its protein is CATESRGNYGYTF.

V gene TRBV19 combines with J gene TRBJ2-7, with 7 bases matching TRBD1. The junction had 10 bases not matched to a gene; V was cut back by 5 bases and J by 6 bases. The CDR3 is made up of 14 amino acids. CDR1 is LNHDA, CDR2 SQIVND, per germline (reference sequence). CDR3 amino acids: CASSLQGSRAEQYF. CDR3 nucleotides: TGTGCCAGTAGTCTACAGGGGTCTAGAGCCGAGCAGTACTTC.

The V call is TRBV6-4, the J call TRBJ1-2; D perhaps matches TRBD1 (5 bases). The CDR3 is made up of 14 amino acids. The V and J ends lost 0 bases and 4 bases respectively, with 9 bases between them. Per germline, CDR1 MRHNA and CDR2 SNTAGT. This CDR3 reads CASSDSDTLYGYTF. The CDR3 DNA follows: TGTGCCAGCAGTGACTCGGACACCCTCTATGGCTACACCTTC.

A word on this clone: This specimen includes other DNA sequences encoding the same CDR3. The chain carries TRBV4-1 and TRBJ1-1, with 9 bases that match TRBD1. The CDR3 is 15 amino acids. The J segment lost 4 bases and the V segment lost 3 bases, leaving 6 bases of the junction unmatched. CDR1 is MGHRA, CDR2 YSYEKL, per germline. The CDR3 loop reads CASSQPGQGRTEAFF. The DNA of the CDR3 is TGCGCCAGCAGCCAGCCGGGACAGGGTCGCACTGAAGCTTTCTTT.

This clone was seen a few times. The CDR3 is CASSHRRTGMENTIYF. Here the CDR3 DNA reads TGCGCCAGCAGCCATCGTAGGACAGGGATGGAAAACACCATATATTTT. V and J are TRBV4-1 and TRBJ1-3; TRBD1 aligns across 8 bases. This CDR3 comprises 16 residues. V trimming: 3 bases; J trimming: 6 bases; junction bases outside the gene matches: 10. Looked up from germline, CDR1 is MGHRA and CDR2 is YSYEKL.

The chain uses TRBV4-3 and TRBJ2-2; the D gene is possibly TRBD1 (5 bases). Between the trimmed V and J ends, which lost 1 base and 7 bases, there was a span of 13 bases. CDR1 and CDR2 (germline): LGHNA, YSLEER. The CDR3 has 15 residues. The CDR3 sequence: CASSQVGLTGGELFF. CDR3 DNA sequence: TGCGCCAGCAGCCAAGTAGGCCTAACAGGCGGGGAGCTGTTTTTT.

The chain joins TRBV2 to TRBJ1-6, with a tentative D call TRBD1 (5 bases). Germline-derived CDR1 and CDR2 are SNHLY and FYNNEI. V was clipped by 5 bases and J by 8 bases, with 10 bases between them. This CDR3 spans 13 amino acids. CDR3 bases: TGTGCCAGCAGTCGATTACAGGATTCACCCCTCCACTTT. The encoded protein is CASSRLQDSPLHF.

This sequence joins TRBV5-4 and TRBJ2-3; D gene ambiguous. Germline V gene data show CDR1 as SGHNT and CDR2 as YYREEE (reference sequence). CDR3 length: 15 amino acids. Trimming cost V 6 bases and J 0 bases, with 14 bases left between them. CDR3 sequence (DNA): TGTGCCAGCATGAACCGACAATCTAGCACAGATACGCAGTATTTT. Translation gives CASMNRQSSTDTQYF.

This rearrangement joins TRBV9 to TRBJ2-1, with 7 nucleotides matching TRBD2. The length of the CDR3 is 17 residues. The J segment lost 0 bases and the V segment lost 0 bases, leaving 6 bases of the junction unmatched. The germline CDR1 and CDR2 sequences are SGDLS and YYNGEE. CDR3 nucleotides: TGTGCCAGCAGCGTAGCCCCTAGCGGCAGCTCCTACAATGAGCAGTTCTTC. It specifies CASSVAPSGSSYNEQFF.

This chain links TRBV4-1 with TRBJ1-2, with 7 nucleotides matching TRBD1. Trimming cost V 0 bases and J 4 bases; bases outside gene matches: 8. This CDR3 has 16 residues. Per the germline V gene, CDR1 is MGHRA and CDR2 is YSYEKL. CDR3 sequence: CASSQEHDREAYGYTF. CDR3 coding DNA: TGCGCCAGCAGCCAAGAGCACGACAGGGAGGCCTATGGCTACACCTTC.

This clone was seen once. The V call is TRBV28, the J call TRBJ1-5; 7 positions agree with TRBD1. Trimming took 6 bases from V and 4 from J; bases not matched to a gene: 12. The CDR3 covers 16 residues. Germline CDR1 and CDR2: MDHEN and SYDVKM. The DNA for the CDR3 is TGTGCCAGCAGCCCTAGTAACAGGGGCCTAAATCAGCCCCAGCATTTT. Protein sequence: CASSPSNRGLNQPQHF.

The V and J genes are TRBV7-9 and TRBJ2-1; the match to TRBD2 covers 12 bases. V shed 2 bases and J 0 bases; nucleotides not matched to a gene: 8. Germline CDR1 reads SEHNR; CDR2 reads FQNEAQ (reference sequence). The CDR3 covers 19 residues. CDR3 sequence (DNA): TGTGCCAGCAGCTTATATCGGCTAGCGGGAGGGCCCTCCTACAATGAGCAGTTCTTC. Its protein is CASSLYRLAGGPSYNEQFF. Full variable domain (remainder filled in from reference TRBV7-9 and TRBJ2-1): DTGVSQNPRHKITKRGQNVTFRCDPISEHNRLYWYRQTLGQGPEFLTYFQNEAQLEKSRLLSDRFSAERPKGSFSTLEIQRTEQGDSAMYLCASSLYRLAGGPSYNEQFFGPGTRLTVL.